Shown below are 3 T cell receptor beta chains from a single sample sequenced in a study of T cells of healthy individuals. Using its own MiXCR run on the 5' RACE reads, TCRdb lists one record per CDR3 protein. Seen here are about 96,000 distinct CDR3 sequences, 15% to 20% observed once, and the top ten hold over 5%. These receptors originate from a human donor in good health.

V is TRBV20-1 and J is TRBJ2-3; 8 nucleotides line up with TRBD1. J was trimmed by 3 bases and V by 2 bases; bases with no gene match: 10. This CDR3 is 16 amino acids long. The V gene's germline CDR1 is DFQATT and CDR2 SNEGSKA (reference sequence). CDR3: CSARTPDRVHTDTQYF. CDR3 in DNA: TGCAGTGCTAGAACCCCGGACAGGGTTCATACAGATACGCAGTATTTT.

V and J are TRBV6-5 and TRBJ2-7; maybe TRBD2 (6 bases). The ends were cut back, 4 bases at V and 2 bases at J, with 18 bases in the middle. The CDR3 totals 16 residues. CDR1 MNHEY and CDR2 SVGAGI come from the germline V gene. Here the CDR3 DNA reads TGTGCCAGCAGTTCTCTGGGAGGCTCCCGCCCCTACGAGCAGTACTTC. It codes for CASSSLGGSRPYEQYF.

The chain uses TRBV10-3 and TRBJ2-7; 10 bases match TRBD1. Germline CDR1 ENHRY, CDR2 SYGVKD. J was trimmed by 6 bases and V by 7 bases; bases with no gene match: 3. The CDR3 has 12 amino acids. The CDR3 here is CAIMTGGFEQYF. The CDR3 DNA reads as TGTGCCATCATGACAGGGGGCTTCGAGCAGTACTTC.